Shown below are 9 T cell receptor delta chains from a single sample sequenced in a study of γδ T cells in repeated Plasmodium falciparum infection. TCRdb repeated clone calling on the multiplex PCR reads with CATT. The table records about 48,000 delta-chain clones, around 1.6% of them present only once. Bulk repertoires came from Vgamma9/Vdelta2+ or Vdelta2-negative gammadelta T cells flow-sorted from PBMC. Sequencing input: gamma-delta T cells from blood. These TCRs come from a pool of human donors (malaria-infected and uninfected, not separated).

A note on this clone: A read error likely explains this, since a far larger clone differs by one base. This same CDR3 is encoded by further DNA sequences in the sample. The rearrangement joins TRDV1 to TRDJ1, with 8 bases lining up with TRDD3. The J gene was not available in TCRdb and was assigned here by matching the DNA to germline segments. Germline-derived CDR1 and CDR2 are TSWWSYY and QGS. The CDR3 is 17 residues long. The CDR3 region is CALGWGNTLQYTDKLIF. DNA for the CDR3: TGCGCTCTTGGCTGGGGGAACACCCTTCAGTACACCGATAAACTCATCTTT.

This clone has a handful of counts. Translating this DNA gives a protein that differs at residue 14 from the TCRdb one, which belongs to a much larger clone; a read error is likely, and the protein shown is this translation. V is TRDV1 and J is TRDJ1; the D gene is possibly TRDD3 (6 bases). The J gene was missing in TCRdb and was found by matching the end of the DNA to germline. Between the trimmed V and J ends, which lost 2 bases and 0 bases, there was a span of 25 bases. CDR1 is TSWWSYY, CDR2 QGS, per germline. The CDR3 has 20 residues. The DNA of the CDR3 is TGTGCTCTTGGGGAAGATCCGAAGTCTGTCGGGGATTCGCACACCGATAAACTCATCTTT. Encoded protein: CALGEDPKSVGDSHTDKLIF.

This clone was counted ten times or more. This sequence is one base from a far larger clone and is likely a read error. This chain joins TRDV2 and TRDJ1, with TRDD3 matching over 8 bases. Germline V gene sequence: CDR1 GEAIGNYY, CDR2 EKD. CDR3 length: 15 amino acids. CDR3 amino acids: CACDVLGVYTDKPIF. The CDR3 nucleotides are TGTGCCTGTGACGTACTGGGGGTTTACACCGATAAACCCATCTTT.

This clone was counted only a few times. Given a far larger clone just one base away, this is likely a sequencing read error. The sample carries other DNA sequences with the same CDR3. This rearrangement joins TRDV3 to TRDJ1; 8 positions match TRDD2. The J gene, not given by TCRdb, was assigned here from a germline match of the nucleotide sequence. This CDR3 region has 21 residues. Germline CDR1 TVYSNPD, CDR2 GDNSRS (reference sequence). V trimming: 3 bases; J trimming: 0 bases; junction bases outside the gene matches: 27. The DNA for the CDR3 is TGTGCCTTCACCCACTTCCTACTCGGTTTAACGGGAGATACCTACACCGATAAACTCATCTTT. This sequence encodes CAFTHFLLGLTGDTYTDKLIF.

About this clone itself: This DNA's translation differs at residue 14 from TCRdb's protein, which comes from a much larger clone; a read error is likely, and the protein shown is translated from the DNA. This chain connects TRDV1 to TRDJ1, with 8 positions matching TRDD3. The junction had 21 bases not matched to a gene; V was cut back by 6 bases and J by 3 bases. Germline V gene data show CDR1 as TSWWSYY and CDR2 as QGS. The CDR3 spans 19 residues. The CDR3 reads CALGPRVLQAGYGADKLIF. The DNA of the CDR3 is TGTGCTCTTGGCCCGAGGGTCCTACAGGCGGGATACGGGGCCGATAAACTCATCTTT.

Only a few counts were recorded for this clone. TCRdb shows a much larger clone's protein in place of this DNA's translation, and the two differ at residue 19, likely through a read error; the protein shown is translated from the DNA. DNA of the CDR3: TGTGCTCTTGGGGTAAACAATAGGGGGCCTCGACTGGGCTGGGGGATATTAAATAACGATAAACTCATCTTT. Translated, it gives CALGVNNRGPRLGWGILNNDKLIF. The chain recombines TRDV1 with TRDJ1; TRDD3 aligns across 10 bases. TCRdb is silent on the J gene; assignment here came from matching the DNA to germline. The CDR3 is 24 residues long. Germline values: CDR1 TSWWSYY, CDR2 QGS. Trimming at V came to 4 bases and at J to 4 bases, leaving 33 bases not matched to a gene.

With respect to this clone: Only one base separates this from a far larger clonotype, so it likely reflects a read error. Other DNA sequences in the same sample also yield this CDR3. The gene calls are TRDV1 and TRDJ1, with TRDD3 as a possible D gene (5 bases). No J gene was available from TCRdb, and it was assigned here by a germline match of the DNA. This CDR3 has 19 amino acids. Germline V gene lookup returns CDR1 TSWWSYY and CDR2 QGS. In DNA, the CDR3 is TGCGCTCTTGCCCTCCCACCCTTATACGGGACTGAGCGTATCGATAAACTCATCTTT. This translates into CALALPPLYGTERIDKLIF.

This clone was detected many times. The protein given by TCRdb reflects a much larger clone and differs at residue 15 from this DNA's translation, likely from a read error; the protein shown is the DNA's translation. The chain links TRDV1 to TRDJ1; 13 nucleotides align to TRDD3. V lost 1 base, J lost 2 bases, and 13 bases stayed unmatched. Germline V gene data show CDR1 as TSWWSYY and CDR2 as QGS. This CDR3 region has 20 residues. The CDR3 DNA follows: TGTGCTCTTGGGGAACGGTTTAGGTACTGGGGGATACGGTTTACCGATAAACTCATCTTT. This gives the protein CALGERFRYWGIRFTDKLIF.

This clone has more than one count but fewer than ten. A single base is all that separates this from a far larger clone, so a read error is likely. Other DNA sequences in this specimen translate into the identical CDR3. The V call is TRDV1, the J call TRDJ3; 13 bases map to TRDD3. The J gene was not available in TCRdb and was assigned here by matching the DNA to germline segments. From germline, CDR1 is TSWWSYY and CDR2 QGS. The CDR3 contains 26 residues. The CDR3, as DNA: TGTGCTCTTGGGGAACAGGGGGGGAGTACTGGGGGATACGAAGTATTTTCCTCCTGGGACACCCGGCAGATGTTTTTC. As protein: CALGEQGGSTGGYEVFSSWDTRQMFF.